The 26 T cell receptor beta chains presented below share a single source sample, sequenced in a study of Graves' ophthalmopathy and Graves' hyperthyroidism. The TCR beta CDR3 regions underwent amplification from RNA transcripts. First-round RT-PCR used HTBI primers; second-round multiplex PCR followed. MiXCR was run by TCRdb on the multiplex PCR reads, yielding one entry per CDR3 protein. The sample shows approximately 1.2 million distinct CDR3 sequences, approximately 35% of them seen only once. The sample comprised peripheral blood or thyroid tissue (not recorded which). Every receptor here comes from an adult man with Graves' hyperthyroidism.

V and J are TRBV27 and TRBJ1-4, with a tentative D call TRBD1 (6 bases). Germline CDR1 is MNHEY and CDR2 is SMNVEV (reference sequence). V gave up 4 bases and J gave up 3 bases, with 12 bases separating them. The CDR3 consists of 15 residues. Here the CDR3 reads CASSYVAGANEKLFF. The CDR3 nucleotides are TGTGCCAGCAGTTACGTCGCAGGGGCTAATGAAAAACTGTTTTTT.

The CDR3 spells CASSLLDGGSSYEQYF. CDR3 bases: TGTGCCAGCAGCTTATTGGACGGAGGCTCCTCCTACGAGCAGTACTTC. The gene calls are TRBV7-9 and TRBJ2-7, with D perhaps TRBD2 (5 bases). The V gene lost 2 bases and the J gene lost 0 bases, with 14 bases spanning the gap. CDR1 is SEHNR, CDR2 FQNEAQ, per germline (reference sequence). This CDR3 has 16 residues.

This clonotype was counted many times. The genes are TRBV5-1 and TRBJ1-1; maybe TRBD1 (6 bases). The germline V and J ends were trimmed by 4 bases and 5 bases, with 12 bases remaining between them. Germline-derived CDR1 and CDR2 are SGHRS and YFSETQ. CDR3 length: 13 amino acids. CDR3 in amino acids: CASSVIQGTEAFF. CDR3 DNA sequence: TGCGCCAGCAGCGTCATACAGGGTACTGAAGCTTTCTTT.

Notes on this clonotype: Compared with germline, one end of the junction differs, possibly owing to a read error. The chain carries TRBV5-1 and TRBJ1-1, with 7 bases lining up with TRBD1. CDR1 is SGHRS and CDR2 is YFSETQ in the germline V gene. CDR3 length: 15 amino acids. CDR3 sequence: CASSVFQGGNTEAFF. As DNA, the CDR3 is TGTGCCAGCAGCGTATTCCAGGGGGGTAACACTGAAGCTTTCTTT. Variable domain in full (rest from reference TRBV5-1 and TRBJ1-1): KAGVTQTPRYLIKTRGQQVTLSCSPISGHRSVSWYQQTPGQGLQFLFEYFSETQRNKGNFPGRFSGRQFSNSRSEMNVSTLELGDSALYLCASSVFQGGNTEAFFGQGTRLTVV.

The chain uses TRBV5-4 and TRBJ2-7, with D possibly being TRBD2 (5 bases). V lost 9 bases to trimming and J lost 7 bases, with 14 bases between them. The CDR3 spans 11 residues. Germline assignment: CDR1 SGHNT and CDR2 YYREEE (reference sequence). The CDR3 DNA reads as TGTGCCACCGGGGAGATTGAGGAGCAGTACTTC. Its translation: CATGEIEEQYF.

This clonotype was detected only a few times. The chain recombines TRBV29-1 with TRBJ2-5, with no clear D. The germline V gene has CDR1 SQVTM and CDR2 ANQGSEA. The CDR3 runs to 10 residues. Trimming removed 6 bases from V and 5 bases from J, with 7 bases in between. As DNA, the CDR3 is TGCAGCGTGGAGAAGGAGACCCAGTACTTC. It is translated as CSVEKETQYF.

In the case of this clonotype: A read error may be the cause here, since a much bigger clone is one base away. The chain uses TRBV10-3 and TRBJ2-7, with D hard to call. In germline, CDR1 is ENHRY, CDR2 SYGVKD. The CDR3 has 13 residues. CDR3 loop: CTIALSFGYEQYF. DNA for the CDR3: TGTACCATCGCCCTTTCCTTTGGCTACGAGCAGTACTTC.

This clonotype was counted between two and nine times. The rearrangement links TRBV20-1 to TRBJ2-7; D perhaps matches TRBD1 (6 bases). There are 14 residues in the CDR3. From germline, CDR1 is DFQATT and CDR2 SNEGSKA (reference sequence). V lost 5 bases, J lost 4 bases, and 18 bases lay in between. The CDR3 bases are TGCAGTGCTTCAGACAGGCAAGGATGGTACGAGCAGTACTTC. Translating it yields CSASDRQGWYEQYF.

On this clonotype: The junction differs from germline at one of its ends, possibly a read error. CDR3 residues: CAGSFSGGRSYEQYF. The CDR3, as DNA: TGTGCCGGCAGCTTTTCCGGGGGGAGGTCCTACGAGCAGTACTTC. V is TRBV7-9 and J is TRBJ2-7, with 7 bases aligning to TRBD2. The CDR3 loop spans 15 amino acids. Germline V lookup: CDR1 SEHNR, CDR2 FQNEAQ (reference sequence).

Comments on this clonotype: This may come from a read error, since a much larger clone is one base off. The chain employs TRBV9 and TRBJ2-2; possible D gene TRBD2, 6 bases. The germline gives CDR1 SGDLS, CDR2 YYNGEE. The CDR3 totals 15 residues. This CDR3 is CAGSLGGMVAGELFF. CDR3 nucleotide sequence: TGTGCCGGCAGCCTCGGCGGGATGGTTGCCGGGGAGCTGTTTTTT.

In this sample, this clonotype turned up many times. The genes are TRBV2 and TRBJ2-7, with 7 nucleotides matching TRBD1. The V gene end was trimmed by 6 bases and the J gene end by 3 bases; junction bases not matched to a gene: 5. This CDR3 spans 13 amino acids. Germline lookup yields CDR1 SNHLY and CDR2 FYNNEI. The CDR3 reads CASSARQGYEQYF. The CDR3 DNA reads TGTGCCAGCAGCGCCAGACAGGGCTACGAGCAGTACTTC.

As for this clonotype: A much more abundant neighbour one base away suggests this may be a read error. The gene calls are TRBV29-1 and TRBJ2-2, with a weak D call TRBD2 (5 bases). The CDR3 contains 12 residues. CDR1 is SQVTM, CDR2 ANQGSEA, per germline. The CDR3 here is CSVFTFTGELLF. CDR3 sequence (DNA): TGCAGCGTTTTTACTTTTACCGGGGAGCTGCTTTTT.

There are a few counts of this clonotype. The J gene is TRBJ2-5, the V gene TRBV3-1; D possibly corresponds to TRBD2 (6 bases). CDR1 LGHDT and CDR2 YNNKEL come from the germline V gene (reference sequence). The CDR3 contains 16 residues. Trimming left V 0 bases short and J 2 bases short, with 13 bases between. For the CDR3, the DNA is TGTGCCAGCAGCCAAGAGTTCGGGGGTCGGCAAGAGACCCAGTACTTC. Amino acids: CASSQEFGGRQETQYF.

This clonotype has ten or more counts. The chain combines TRBV12-3 or TRBV12-4 with TRBJ2-7; 8 bases are shared with TRBD2. With 2 bases clipped from V and 1 base from J, the junction kept 7 bases outside the gene matches. This CDR3 contains 16 residues. The chain's CDR3 is CASSLRGREGSYEQYF. CDR3 DNA sequence: TGTGCCAGCAGTTTACGGGGCCGGGAGGGGTCCTACGAGCAGTACTTC.

This clonotype occurred many times. The rearrangement links TRBV5-1 to TRBJ2-5, with unresolved D. This CDR3 comprises 13 residues. V shed 2 bases and J shed 2 bases, with 7 bases lying between them. In germline, CDR1 is SGHRS, CDR2 YFSETQ. CDR3 DNA sequence: TGCGCCAGCAGCTTTTCTAGTCAAGAGACCCAGTACTTC. It specifies CASSFSSQETQYF.

The chain carries TRBV10-3 and TRBJ1-3; no clear D gene. The germline V gene has CDR1 ENHRY and CDR2 SYGVKD. The CDR3 length is 13 residues. V lost 3 bases and J 3 bases, leaving 6 bases between the germline ends. This CDR3 is CAISESYGNTIYF. As DNA, the CDR3 is TGTGCCATCAGTGAATCTTATGGAAACACCATATATTTT.

The sample holds a few counts of this clonotype. This chain uses TRBV6-1 with TRBJ1-5; TRBD1 matches at 8 bases. Trimming cost V 6 bases and J 2 bases; bases outside gene matches: 12. CDR3 length: 17 amino acids. CDR1 is MNHNS, CDR2 SASEGT, per germline. The CDR3: CASSTPPTGVGNQPQHF. DNA for the CDR3: TGTGCCAGCAGCACACCCCCGACAGGGGTCGGCAATCAGCCCCAGCATTTT.

Turning to this clonotype: This may be a read error, as it is one base from a much larger clone. J is TRBJ2-7 and V is TRBV21-1; the table's D gene call, TRBD1, was not cross checked with the DNA. TRBV21-1 constitutes a pseudogene. The CDR3 contains 14 residues. The CDR3 DNA follows: TGTGCCAGCACCCGGGCCGTGGGCGCCTACGAGCAGTACTTC. It codes for CASTRAVGAYEQYF.

This clonotype has just a few counts. The rearrangement joins TRBV20-1 to TRBJ2-7; possible D gene TRBD2, 7 bases. The germline V gene has CDR1 DFQATT and CDR2 SNEGSKA (reference sequence). The V end lost 4 bases, the J end lost 2 bases, and 18 bases lay between the germline ends. The CDR3 length is 15 residues. This CDR3 is CSAKLWGGATYEQYF. Here the CDR3 DNA reads TGCAGTGCTAAGCTCTGGGGGGGGGCAACCTACGAGCAGTACTTC.

This clonotype was recorded many times. Here the CDR3 DNA reads TGTGCCACCAGTGATTTGCAGGGGGCGAACACCGGGGAGCTGTTTTTT. The encoded protein is CATSDLQGANTGELFF. This chain uses TRBV24-1 with TRBJ2-2, with 7 nucleotides matching TRBD1. CDR3 length: 16 amino acids. The J segment lost 0 bases and the V segment lost 0 bases, leaving 0 bases of the junction unmatched. Per the germline V gene, CDR1 is KGHDR and CDR2 is SFDVKD.

This clonotype has a count of ten or more. In DNA form, the CDR3 reads TGTGCCAGCAGCTTGGACATCTCTGGGGCCAACGTCCTGACTTTC. Translation gives CASSLDISGANVLTF. The chain couples TRBV5-4 to TRBJ2-6; D not resolved. The CDR3 contains 15 residues. Trimming removed 0 bases at V and 0 bases at J, with 4 bases between. Per the germline V gene, CDR1 is SGHNT and CDR2 is YYREEE (reference sequence).

The sample holds a few counts of this clonotype. The chain has TRBV12-3 or TRBV12-4 and TRBJ2-2; 8 nucleotides align to TRBD2. The CDR3 is 15 residues long. V lost 6 bases, J lost 0 bases, and 3 bases stayed unmatched. As DNA, the CDR3 is TGTGCCAGCAGGCCGCGGGGGGCGAACACCGGGGAGCTGTTTTTT. Translating gives CASRPRGANTGELFF.

The chain employs TRBV30 and TRBJ2-7; D gene ambiguous. Germline V lookup: CDR1 GTSNPN, CDR2 SVGIG (reference sequence). The CDR3 has 11 amino acids. Deletions cut 1 base from V and 7 bases from J, with 8 bases between. CDR3 in amino acids: CAWSDSWEQYF. As DNA, the CDR3 is TGTGCCTGGAGTGATAGTTGGGAGCAGTACTTC. Based on the CDR3 plus reference TRBV30 and TRBJ2-7, the full variable domain is SQTIHQWPATLVQPVGSPLSLECTVEGTSNPNLYWYRQAAGRGLQLLFYSVGIGQISSEVPQNLSASRPQDRQFILSSKKLLLSDSGFYLCAWSDSWEQYFGPGTRLTVT.

This clonotype was seen a handful of times. The rearrangement uses TRBV10-3 and TRBJ2-1, with TRBD2 identical over 7 bases. This CDR3 region has 14 residues. CDR1 and CDR2 (germline): ENHRY, SYGVKD. V trimming: 5 bases; J trimming: 2 bases; junction bases outside the gene matches: 3. CDR3 sequence (DNA): TGTGCCATCAGTCTGGCGGGGGCCTACAATGAGCAGTTCTTC. It codes for CAISLAGAYNEQFF.

Remarks on this clonotype: A read error may account for a junction end that differs from germline. The gene calls are TRBV6-1 and TRBJ1-1, with a possible D match to TRBD1 (6 bases). CDR3 size: 14 residues. Looked up from germline, CDR1 is MNHNS and CDR2 is SASEGT. CDR3 amino acids: CVSKGQPMNTEAFF. Written as DNA, the CDR3 is TGTGTCAGCAAAGGACAGCCGATGAACACTGAAGCTTTCTTT.

This clonotype occurred many times. The genes are TRBV4-1 and TRBJ2-7; no clear D. V was pared by 3 bases and J by 0 bases, with 12 bases between. Germline V gene data show CDR1 as MGHRA and CDR2 as YSYEKL. The CDR3 has 15 residues. DNA for the CDR3: TGCGCCAGCAGCCAGAACTGGGCGGACTCCTACGAGCAGTACTTC. This sequence encodes CASSQNWADSYEQYF.